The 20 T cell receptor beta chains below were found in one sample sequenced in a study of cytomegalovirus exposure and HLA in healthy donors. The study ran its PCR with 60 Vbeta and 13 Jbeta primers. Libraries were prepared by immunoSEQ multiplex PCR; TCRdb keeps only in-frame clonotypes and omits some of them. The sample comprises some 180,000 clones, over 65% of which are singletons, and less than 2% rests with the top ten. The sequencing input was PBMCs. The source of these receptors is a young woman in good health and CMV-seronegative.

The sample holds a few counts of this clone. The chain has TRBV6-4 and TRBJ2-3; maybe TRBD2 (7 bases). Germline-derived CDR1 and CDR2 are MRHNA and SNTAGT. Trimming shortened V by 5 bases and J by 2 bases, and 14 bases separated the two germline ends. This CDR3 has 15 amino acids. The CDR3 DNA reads TGTGCCAGCAGTCCCATGGGGGGGGCCACAGATACGCAGTATTTT. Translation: CASSPMGGATDTQYF.

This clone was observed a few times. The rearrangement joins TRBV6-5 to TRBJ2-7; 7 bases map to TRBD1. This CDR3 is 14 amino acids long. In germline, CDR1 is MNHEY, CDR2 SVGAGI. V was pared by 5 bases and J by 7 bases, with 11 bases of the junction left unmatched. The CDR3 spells CASSPGQVMKEQYF. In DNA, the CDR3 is TGTGCCAGCAGTCCCGGACAGGTTATGAAAGAGCAGTACTTC.

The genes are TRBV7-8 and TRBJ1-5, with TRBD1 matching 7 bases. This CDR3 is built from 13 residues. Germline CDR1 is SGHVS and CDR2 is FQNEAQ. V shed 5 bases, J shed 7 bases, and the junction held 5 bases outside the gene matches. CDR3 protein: CASSTTQGQPQHF. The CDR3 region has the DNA TGTGCCAGCAGCACAACACAGGGGCAGCCCCAGCATTTT.

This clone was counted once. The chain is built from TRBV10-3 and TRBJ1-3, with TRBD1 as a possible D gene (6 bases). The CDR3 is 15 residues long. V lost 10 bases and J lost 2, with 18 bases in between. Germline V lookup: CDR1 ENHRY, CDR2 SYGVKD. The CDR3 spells CATWEQGEPGNTIYF. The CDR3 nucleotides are TGTGCCACTTGGGAACAGGGTGAGCCTGGAAACACCATATATTTT.

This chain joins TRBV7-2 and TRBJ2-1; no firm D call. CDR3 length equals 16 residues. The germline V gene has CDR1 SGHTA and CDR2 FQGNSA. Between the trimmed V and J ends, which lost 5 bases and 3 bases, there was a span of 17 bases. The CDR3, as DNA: TGTGCCAGCAGCGCATTTTCAGGTGACCACTACAATGAGCAGTTCTTC. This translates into CASSAFSGDHYNEQFF.

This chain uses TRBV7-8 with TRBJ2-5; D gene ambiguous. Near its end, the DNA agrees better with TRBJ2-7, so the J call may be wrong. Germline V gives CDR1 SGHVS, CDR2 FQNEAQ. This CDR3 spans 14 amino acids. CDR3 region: CASSPRVLAYEQYF. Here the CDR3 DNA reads TGTGCCAGCAGCCCTCGGGTTTTGGCGTACGAGCAGTACTTC.

CDR3 in DNA: TGTGCCAGCAACGGGGACTCACGCTCTGGAAACACCATATATTTT. It codes for CASNGDSRSGNTIYF. The V call is TRBV6-6, the J call TRBJ1-3; tentative D call: TRBD1 (5 bases). Per germline, CDR1 MNHNY and CDR2 SVGAGI (reference sequence). The CDR3 length is 15 residues. The V end lost 7 bases, the J end lost 0 bases, and 13 bases lay between the germline ends.

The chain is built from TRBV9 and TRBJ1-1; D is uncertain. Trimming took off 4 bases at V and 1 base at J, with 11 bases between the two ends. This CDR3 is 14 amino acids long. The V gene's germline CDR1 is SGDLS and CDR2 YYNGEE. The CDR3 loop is CASSTGERNTEAFF. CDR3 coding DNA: TGTGCCAGCAGCACCGGGGAGAGGAACACTGAAGCTTTCTTT.

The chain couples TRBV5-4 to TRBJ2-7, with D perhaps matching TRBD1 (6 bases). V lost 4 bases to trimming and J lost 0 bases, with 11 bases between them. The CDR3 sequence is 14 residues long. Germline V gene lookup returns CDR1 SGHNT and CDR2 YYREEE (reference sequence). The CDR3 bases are TGTGCCAGCAGCCCCGAAGGGGGCTCCTACGAGCAGTACTTC. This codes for CASSPEGGSYEQYF.

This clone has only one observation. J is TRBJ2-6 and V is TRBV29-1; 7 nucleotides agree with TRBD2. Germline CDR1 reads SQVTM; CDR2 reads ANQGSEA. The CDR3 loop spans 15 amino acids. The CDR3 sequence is CKRGGGSSGANVLTF. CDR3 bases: TGCAAGCGTGGGGGGGGGAGCTCTGGGGCCAACGTCCTGACTTTC.

This chain's CDR3 is CASSGGQGNSGNTIYF. The CDR3 coding sequence is TGCGCCAGCAGCGGGGGACAGGGAAACTCTGGAAACACCATATATTTT. The chain uses TRBV5-1 and TRBJ1-3, with 9 bases matching TRBD1. Trimming cost V 4 bases and J 0 bases; bases outside gene matches: 5. The CDR3 sequence is 16 residues long. In germline, CDR1 is SGHRS, CDR2 YFSETQ.

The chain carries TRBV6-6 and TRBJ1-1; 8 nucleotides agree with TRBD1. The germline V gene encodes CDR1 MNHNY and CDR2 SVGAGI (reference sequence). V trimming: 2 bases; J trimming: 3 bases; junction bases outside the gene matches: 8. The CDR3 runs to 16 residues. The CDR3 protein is CASSYRQGLWHTEAFF. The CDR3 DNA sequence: TGTGCCAGCAGTTACCGACAGGGGTTATGGCACACTGAAGCTTTCTTT.

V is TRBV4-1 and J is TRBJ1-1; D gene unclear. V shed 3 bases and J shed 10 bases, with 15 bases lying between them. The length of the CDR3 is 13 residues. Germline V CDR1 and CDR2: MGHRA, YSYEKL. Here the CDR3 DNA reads TGCGCCAGCAGCCAGTCCCCTCTTGAGCTAGCTTTCTTT. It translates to CASSQSPLELAFF.

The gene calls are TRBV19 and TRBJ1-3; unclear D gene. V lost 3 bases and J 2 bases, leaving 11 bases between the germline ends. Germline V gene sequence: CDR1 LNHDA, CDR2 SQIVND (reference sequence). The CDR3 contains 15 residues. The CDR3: CASSIRGIPGNTIYF. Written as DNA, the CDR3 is TGTGCCAGTAGTATTCGGGGAATCCCTGGAAACACCATATATTTT.

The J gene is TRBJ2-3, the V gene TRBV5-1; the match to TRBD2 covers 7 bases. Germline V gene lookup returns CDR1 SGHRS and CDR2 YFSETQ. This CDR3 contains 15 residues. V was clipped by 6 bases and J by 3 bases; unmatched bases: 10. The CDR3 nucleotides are TGCGCCAGCACCCTCGCCCTAGCGGAAACAGATACGCAGTATTTT. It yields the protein CASTLALAETDTQYF. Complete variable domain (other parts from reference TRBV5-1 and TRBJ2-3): KAGVTQTPRYLIKTRGQQVTLSCSPISGHRSVSWYQQTPGQGLQFLFEYFSETQRNKGNFPGRFSGRQFSNSRSEMNVSTLELGDSALYLCASTLALAETDTQYFGPGTRLTVL.

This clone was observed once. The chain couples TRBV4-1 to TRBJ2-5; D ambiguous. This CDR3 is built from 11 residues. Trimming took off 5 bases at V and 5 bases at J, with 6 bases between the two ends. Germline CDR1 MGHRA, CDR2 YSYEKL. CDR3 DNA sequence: TGCGCCAGCAGCAACCGGGAGACCCAGTACTTC. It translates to CASSNRETQYF.

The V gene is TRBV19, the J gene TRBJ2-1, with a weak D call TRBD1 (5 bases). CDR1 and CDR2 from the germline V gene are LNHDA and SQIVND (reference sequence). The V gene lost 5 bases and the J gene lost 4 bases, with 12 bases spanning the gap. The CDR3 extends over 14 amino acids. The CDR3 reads CASSYRTQYNEQFF. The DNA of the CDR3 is TGTGCCAGTAGTTATAGGACACAATACAATGAGCAGTTCTTC.

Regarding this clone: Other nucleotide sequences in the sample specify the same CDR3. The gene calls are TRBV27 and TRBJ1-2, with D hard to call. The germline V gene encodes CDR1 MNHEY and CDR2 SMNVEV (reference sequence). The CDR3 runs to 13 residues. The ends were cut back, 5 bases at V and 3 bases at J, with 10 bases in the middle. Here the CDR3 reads CASSLAQYYGYTF. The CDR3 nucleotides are TGTGCCAGCAGTCTCGCACAGTACTATGGCTACACCTTC.

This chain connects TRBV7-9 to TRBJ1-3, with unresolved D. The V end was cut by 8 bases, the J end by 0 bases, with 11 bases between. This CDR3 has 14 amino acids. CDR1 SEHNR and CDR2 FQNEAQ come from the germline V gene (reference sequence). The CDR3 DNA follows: TGTGCCAGCCGACGAAGCGACTCTGGAAACACCATATATTTT. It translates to CASRRSDSGNTIYF. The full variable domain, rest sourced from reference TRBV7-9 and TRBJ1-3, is DTGVSQNPRHKITKRGQNVTFRCDPISEHNRLYWYRQTLGQGPEFLTYFQNEAQLEKSRLLSDRFSAERPKGSFSTLEIQRTEQGDSAMYLCASRRSDSGNTIYFGEGSWLTVV.

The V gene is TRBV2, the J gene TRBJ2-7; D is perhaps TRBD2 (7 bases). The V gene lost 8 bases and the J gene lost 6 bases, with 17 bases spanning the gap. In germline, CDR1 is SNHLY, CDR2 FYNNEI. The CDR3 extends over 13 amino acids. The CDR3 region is CASYDGGGGEQYF. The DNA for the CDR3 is TGTGCCAGCTATGATGGGGGCGGGGGCGAGCAGTACTTC.